This T cell receptor (beta chain) originates from a study of T-cell memory formation after mild COVID-19 (dated by TCRdb to the early 2020s). About the full investigation: TCR sequence clusters from the two donors were largely donor specific. In two donors, T-cell clones that expanded and contracted after mild COVID-19 were followed by sequencing TCRalpha and TCRbeta repertoires longitudinally. The cohort was made up of two young adult volunteers, one female and one male, who were previously healthy.

Data came from an Illumina NovaSeq 6000. TCRalpha and TCRbeta cDNA libraries were constructed by 5'RACE with constant-segment primers, with sample barcodes and unique molecular identifiers being introduced. RNA was extracted from every sample with Trizol reagent. Library amplification was performed in two PCR steps, and a second sample barcode and Illumina TruSeq adapters were introduced in the second step. Sequencing of the libraries was done on an Illumina NovaSeq, producing 2 x 150 bp paired-end reads. In the original analysis: The reads were demultiplexed and collapsed into UMI-guided consensus sequences using migec v1.2.7. Using mixcr v2.1.11, UMI consensuses were aligned to TRA and TRB V and J templates and then assembled into clonotypes. Expanded or contracted clonotypes were those called significant by both edgeR and NoisET, with noise models trained on biological replicates. For edgeR calls, the thresholds were a false discovery rate-adjusted p below 0.01 and a log2 fold-change of 1. As an exploratory analysis of dynamics, max-normalized trajectories of the 1000 most abundant clonotypes were examined with PCA combined with hierarchical clustering. Separately sequenced CD4+ and CD8+ repertoires were used to assign the CD4 or CD8 phenotype of responding clones. TCRdb took the public reads, trimmed them with fastp at Q25, ran MiXCR for clone calling and kept in-frame beta chains. Merged by CDR3 protein, the rows form single entries marked with the most common genes and DNA. TCRdb's processing, not the authors' own work, is the source of the V and J calls. In all, the sample holds about 250,000 distinct CDR3 sequences, and about 20% of those were seen once. The ten largest clones represent 23% of the sample.

This clonotype was seen a handful of times. What this receptor recognizes is not known. No base qualities exist here, and no much larger clone lies one base off it. The full study reports these points: Whether the second-wave clones peaking on day 37 were SARS-CoV-2 specific was not confirmed. Contracting CD4+ clones were located mainly in the CM and EM memory subsets, whereas CD8+ clones were found to be enriched in EMRA. The detection of some responding clones in pre-infection memory suggests that pre-existing cross-reactive memory T cells joined the SARS-CoV-2 response. Balanced CD4/CD8 phenotypes were observed for clones contracting from day 15 to 85, whereas a bias towards CD4+ was observed for a second wave of clones expanding from day 15 to 37. Only a couple of mild cases were covered in the study, and larger cohorts including severe cases with pre-infection samples were considered necessary.

Ficoll-Paque density gradient centrifugation was the method used to isolate PBMCs. The trim is 8 bases for V and 8 bases for J, with a gap of 16 bases between the germline ends. The cysteine opens and the phenylalanine closes a CDR3 of 13 amino acids. The CDR3 DNA has 39 bases and is translated from base 1. Taken from the germline V gene, the CDR1 and CDR2 loops are SGHTA and FQGTGA. This sequence uses TRBV7-3 and TRBJ2-1; the D segment is perhaps TRBD1 or TRBD2, each sharing 5 matched bases. The TCR sequence derives from a man aged 18 to 29 who had mild COVID-19 (a few samples of this study predate the infection). The sample titles of this study are shuffled in the database, so cell type and time point are left out; the donor was told from shared clones. The sequenced sample consisted of PBMCs or a T cell subset sorted from them (not recorded which). The CDR3 sequence is CASQRQGRHEQFF. The sequence in DNA is TGTGCCAGCCAGCGGCAGGGTCGGCATGAGCAGTTCTTC.